The 5 T cell receptor beta chains listed next were all sequenced from one sample in a study of Graves' ophthalmopathy and Graves' hyperthyroidism. The study amplified TCR beta CDR3 regions using RNA transcripts. The workflow started with a first-round RT-PCR run with HTBI primers and then moved on to a second-round multiplex PCR. Via MiXCR, TCRdb re-called the multiplex PCR reads, giving one row per CDR3 protein. The repertoire consists of over a million distinct CDR3 sequences, with approximately 35% occurring once and the leading ten covering roughly 10%. Input material: peripheral blood or thyroid tissue (not recorded which). The receptors here all came from an adult man with Graves' hyperthyroidism.

This clonotype occurred many times. The V and J genes are TRBV29-1 and TRBJ2-3; a weak D match, TRBD2 (6 bases). Per the germline V gene, CDR1 is SQVTM and CDR2 is ANQGSEA. The CDR3 spans 13 residues. V was cut by 4 bases and J by 2 bases, with 10 bases left in between. CDR3 protein: CSVVGGVTDTQYF. The CDR3 bases are TGCAGCGTTGTCGGCGGGGTCACAGATACGCAGTATTTT.

The chain recombines TRBV29-1 with TRBJ2-5; 14 nucleotides match TRBD2. This CDR3 is built from 13 residues. In germline, CDR1 is SQVTM, CDR2 ANQGSEA. The CDR3 DNA follows: TGCAGTTTGACTAGCGGGAGGGCAGAGACCCAGTACTTC. Amino acid sequence: CSLTSGRAETQYF.

Notes on this clonotype: This may arise from a read error, as a much more abundant clone is one base away. This chain links TRBV20-1 with TRBJ2-5; TRBD2 is a possible D gene (5 bases). CDR1 is DFQATT, CDR2 SNEGSKA, per germline (reference sequence). V lost 5 bases and J 5 bases, leaving 18 bases between the germline ends. This CDR3 has 14 residues. CDR3 DNA: TGCAGTGCTGGTGCCCTAGCTTCGGCGGAGACCCAGTACTTC. It is translated as CSAGALASAETQYF.

As concerns this clonotype: It may be a read error: a sequence one base away is much more abundant. The chain joins TRBV19 to TRBJ2-2; no firm D call. Deletions cut 7 bases from V and 9 bases from J, with 15 bases between. Germline V gene lookup returns CDR1 LNHDA and CDR2 SQIVND (reference sequence). The CDR3 length is 13 residues. This CDR3 reads CASNSTRRWELFF. DNA of the CDR3: TGTGCCAGTAACTCCACCAGGAGATGGGAGCTGTTTTTT.

This clonotype was found many times. The chain has TRBV6-5 and TRBJ2-6; D call uncertain. CDR3 length: 15 residues. The germline V gene encodes CDR1 MNHEY and CDR2 SVGAGI. The V gene lost 8 bases and the J gene lost 2 bases, with 13 bases spanning the gap. The CDR3 is CASRSYSTGANVLTF. The DNA for the CDR3 is TGTGCCAGCCGTTCCTACTCGACTGGGGCCAACGTCCTGACTTTC.